Shown below are 11 T cell receptor beta chains from a single sample sequenced in a study of blood T cell repertoires in COVID-19 (TCRdb year 2020). Libraries were prepared through the immunoSEQ multiplex PCR assay. TCRdb carries this immuneACCESS record with in-frame sequences only. Its versions omit some clonotypes, under half of them owing to an unresolved V gene in the studies checked, with the rest unexplained. For this sample the table gives over 80,000 clones, of which 88% were detected only once. About 6.7% of the sample is in the top ten clones. Sequenced input: peripheral blood. The receptor source for this set is a man in his 70s with acute or convalescent COVID-19.

V is TRBV14 and J is TRBJ2-5; 9 bases match TRBD2. CDR1 and CDR2 from the germline V gene are SGHDN and FVKESK. V was clipped by 2 bases and J by 2 bases; unmatched bases: 6. This CDR3 contains 16 residues. DNA of the CDR3: TGTGCCAGCAGCCAAACAGCGGGGGGATTTCAAGAGACCCAGTACTTC. Translated, it gives CASSQTAGGFQETQYF.

The rearrangement uses TRBV30 and TRBJ1-3; D may be TRBD1 (6 bases). The CDR3 length is 14 residues. Trimming removed 3 bases at V and 0 bases at J, with 9 bases between. The germline V gene encodes CDR1 GTSNPN and CDR2 SVGIG (reference sequence). CDR3 sequence (DNA): TGTGCCTGGAGCCCGGACAGCTCTGGAAACACCATATATTTT. It yields the protein CAWSPDSSGNTIYF.

The chain uses TRBV5-1 and TRBJ1-3; D gene unclear. Germline V CDR1 and CDR2: SGHRS, YFSETQ. V lost 2 bases and J lost 4, with 16 bases in between. This CDR3 region has 16 residues. The CDR3 region has the DNA TGCGCCAGCAGCTTAACGTTGAGGCAGTTCGGAAACACCATATATTTT. This translates into CASSLTLRQFGNTIYF.

The chain carries TRBV9 and TRBJ1-1; 7 positions match TRBD1. The CDR3 covers 14 residues. Trimming removed 3 bases from V and 8 bases from J; junction bases left unmatched: 10. CDR1 and CDR2 from the germline V gene are SGDLS and YYNGEE. The CDR3: CASSGTGTGWEAFF. CDR3 in DNA: TGTGCCAGCAGCGGGACAGGTACCGGGTGGGAAGCTTTCTTT.

The genes are TRBV4-3 and TRBJ1-6; the match to TRBD1 covers 7 bases. J gave up 9 bases and V 3 bases, and 5 bases lay outside the gene matches. Per germline, CDR1 LGHNA and CDR2 YSLEER. CDR3 size: 14 residues. For the CDR3, the DNA is TGCGCCAGCAGCCACGACAGGGAGAGTTCACCCCTCCACTTT. Translated, it gives CASSHDRESSPLHF.

This chain uses TRBV6-1 with TRBJ2-5; TRBD2 matches 7 bases. The trim removed 5 bases at V and 2 bases at J, leaving 5 bases unmatched. The CDR3 consists of 14 residues. Germline V lookup: CDR1 MNHNS, CDR2 SASEGT. The CDR3 DNA reads as TGTGCCAGCAGTCTAGGGACTATTCAAGAGACCCAGTACTTC. This gives the protein CASSLGTIQETQYF.

CDR3 in DNA: TGTGCCAGCAGTGAAATTAGCGGGAGGGCCGGAAATGAGCAGTTCTTC. Translated: CASSEISGRAGNEQFF. V and J are TRBV2 and TRBJ2-1, with 11 bases that match TRBD2. Germline V lookup: CDR1 SNHLY, CDR2 FYNNEI. This CDR3 comprises 16 residues. V trimming: 2 bases; J trimming: 7 bases; junction bases outside the gene matches: 7.

The J gene is TRBJ1-5, the V gene TRBV19, with D possibly matching TRBD1 (6 bases). CDR3 length equals 17 residues. V was pared by 4 bases and J by 1 base, with 17 bases between. Germline CDR1 reads LNHDA; CDR2 reads SQIVND (reference sequence). The CDR3 sequence: CASSTEQGPTSNQPQHF. The CDR3, as DNA: TGTGCCAGTAGTACCGAACAGGGCCCCACGAGCAATCAGCCCCAGCATTTT.

The chain couples TRBV29-1 to TRBJ2-1, with 7 bases fitting TRBD2. The CDR3 covers 13 residues. Germline loops: CDR1 SQVTM, CDR2 ANQGSEA. With 5 bases clipped from V and 8 bases from J, the junction kept 9 bases outside the gene matches. CDR3 sequence: CSVNGGSLDEQFF. As DNA, the CDR3 is TGCAGCGTTAACGGCGGGAGCTTAGATGAGCAGTTCTTC.

The chain joins TRBV18 to TRBJ2-7; D not certain. The CDR3 contains 14 residues. Deletions cut 0 bases from V and 1 base from J, with 7 bases between. Germline lookup yields CDR1 KGHSH and CDR2 LQKENI. CDR3 region: CASSPPTRSYEQYF. CDR3 bases: TGTGCCAGCTCACCACCGACCAGGTCCTACGAGCAGTACTTC.

This chain uses TRBV11-2 with TRBJ1-6, with a possible D match to TRBD1 (6 bases). CDR3 length equals 16 residues. CDR1 and CDR2 from the germline V gene are SGHAT and FQNNGV. V lost 5 bases to trimming and J lost 6 bases, with 17 bases between them. CDR3 sequence (DNA): TGTGCCAGCAGCCGAAGGGGGGAGGGAATTAATTCACCCCTCCACTTT. This gives the protein CASSRRGEGINSPLHF. The full variable domain, in which reference TRBV11-2 and TRBJ1-6 provide the parts outside the CDR3, is EAGVAQSPRYKIIEKRQSVAFWCNPISGHATLYWYQQILGQGPKLLIQFQNNGVVDDSQLPKDRFSAERLKGVDSTLKIQPAKLEDSAVYLCASSRRGEGINSPLHFGNGTRLTVT.